What follows are 26 T cell receptor beta chains derived from one specimen sequenced in a study of T cells in localized non-small cell lung cancer (dated by TCRdb to 2019 to 2021). Library preparation was by the immunoSEQ multiplex PCR assay. The source is immuneACCESS, and TCRdb retained only in-frame sequences with V and J called. Part of the clones is not carried over; for the studies checked, unresolved V genes explain less than half of this, and the remainder is unexplained. Recorded for this sample are 2,000 to 2,500 clones; around 30% of them occurred a single time. The biggest ten clones account for over 9.5% of the sample. Material: normal lung tissue next to the tumor, obtained before any cancer treatment. All receptors come from a male donor aged 60 or older with stage I squamous cell lung carcinoma.

This clone is termed medium-sized. The J gene is TRBJ2-1, the V gene TRBV11-3; 7 bases agree with TRBD2. V lost 5 bases and J lost 9; bases outside the gene matches: 16. The germline V gene has CDR1 SGHNT and CDR2 YENEEA. The CDR3 contains 16 residues. This CDR3 is CASSEGRGRVSVEQFF. CDR3 DNA: TGTGCCAGCAGCGAAGGGAGAGGGAGGGTTAGCGTTGAGCAGTTCTTC.

J is TRBJ2-5 and V is TRBV15, with 9 bases aligning to TRBD2. V lost 6 bases to trimming and J lost 2 bases; unmatched junction nucleotides: 10. The CDR3 totals 16 residues. Germline V gene sequence: CDR1 LNHNV, CDR2 YYDKDF (reference sequence). The CDR3 bases are TGTGCCACCAGGGGATTTCGGACTAGCGCTCAAGAGACCCAGTACTTC. It translates to CATRGFRTSAQETQYF.

By share, this clone counts as medium-sized (0.01 to 0.1%). The genes are TRBV6-8 and TRBJ1-5; D unresolved. V was shortened by 6 bases and J by 2 bases, with 17 bases between the two germline ends. Germline lookup yields CDR1 MNHGY and CDR2 SAAAGT. The CDR3 runs 16 residues. The CDR3 loop is CASSPPGRRGNQPQHF. CDR3 DNA sequence: TGTGCCAGCAGCCCCCCGGGCAGGCGCGGCAATCAGCCCCAGCATTTT.

The genes are TRBV14 and TRBJ2-2; no reliable D call. The germline V gene has CDR1 SGHDN and CDR2 FVKESK. Trimming removed 5 bases at V and 7 bases at J, with 11 bases between. CDR3 length: 13 amino acids. The CDR3 protein is CASSTYMDGELFF. DNA of the CDR3: TGTGCCAGCAGCACCTATATGGACGGGGAGCTGTTTTTT.

This chain links TRBV11-3 with TRBJ1-2; D possibly corresponds to TRBD1 (5 bases). This CDR3 contains 14 residues. V gave up 5 bases and J gave up 4 bases, with 14 bases separating them. CDR1 and CDR2 from the germline V gene are SGHNT and YENEEA. The CDR3 region is CASSRDYSAYGYTF. CDR3 DNA sequence: TGTGCCAGCAGCCGGGACTACTCAGCCTATGGCTACACCTTC.

The genes are TRBV6-8 and TRBJ2-7; 10 bases are a match to TRBD2. V dropped 5 bases and J dropped 5; count of bases not matched to a gene: 12. CDR3 length: 16 amino acids. From germline, CDR1 is MNHGY and CDR2 SAAAGT. The CDR3 sequence: CASSGGLASARDEQYF. CDR3 coding DNA: TGTGCCAGCAGTGGGGGACTAGCGTCGGCTCGGGACGAGCAGTACTTC.

This clone was observed a handful of times. The rearrangement links TRBV19 to TRBJ2-1; 8 bases agree with TRBD2. Germline CDR1 LNHDA, CDR2 SQIVND (reference sequence). The V and J ends lost 0 bases and 4 bases, in that order; junction bases with no gene match: 5. CDR3 length equals 16 residues. The CDR3 sequence is CASSIEAGGRYNEQFF. CDR3 DNA: TGTGCCAGTAGTATAGAGGCGGGAGGCAGGTACAATGAGCAGTTCTTC. Filled out from reference TRBV19 and TRBJ2-1, the complete variable domain reads DGGITQSPKYLFRKEGQNVTLSCEQNLNHDAMYWYRQDPGQGLRLIYYSQIVNDFQKGDIAEGYSVSREKKESFPLTVTSAQKNPTAFYLCASSIEAGGRYNEQFFGPGTRLTVL.

The CDR3 DNA sequence: TGTGCCAGTAGTATCTATGGGGGAATGAACACTGAAGCTTTCTTT. This encodes CASSIYGGMNTEAFF. V and J are TRBV19 and TRBJ1-1; perhaps TRBD1 as D (5 bases). The germline gives CDR1 LNHDA, CDR2 SQIVND (reference sequence). Deletions cut 3 bases from V and 0 bases from J, with 11 bases between. This CDR3 comprises 15 residues.

By share, this clone ranks as large. The V gene is TRBV18, the J gene TRBJ2-2; tentative D call: TRBD2 (5 bases). The CDR3 has 17 residues. V gave up 0 bases and J gave up 6 bases, with 17 bases separating them. Germline CDR1 reads KGHSH; CDR2 reads LQKENI. CDR3: CASSPPNTRMGPGELFF. As DNA, the CDR3 is TGTGCCAGCTCACCACCGAACACTAGAATGGGTCCCGGGGAGCTGTTTTTT.

In this sample, this clone turned up a few times. The V gene is TRBV19, the J gene TRBJ1-1; maybe TRBD1 (5 bases). The CDR3 is 16 residues long. The germline gives CDR1 LNHDA, CDR2 SQIVND (reference sequence). Trimming took 2 bases from V and 2 from J, leaving 15 bases between them. CDR3 protein: CASSIRSGRDNTEAFF. DNA of the CDR3: TGTGCCAGTAGTATACGCTCGGGCAGGGATAACACTGAAGCTTTCTTT.

This clone was seen a handful of times. The chain carries TRBV30 and TRBJ2-1; D possibly corresponds to TRBD2 (6 bases). Trimming removed 0 bases at V and 15 bases at J, with 18 bases between. The length of the CDR3 is 13 residues. Germline V gives CDR1 GTSNPN, CDR2 SVGIG (reference sequence). CDR3 amino acids: CAWSVTRDSPLFF. The CDR3 nucleotides read TGTGCCTGGAGTGTAACCCGGGACTCCCCCCTGTTCTTC. Full variable domain (outside the CDR3, taken from reference TRBV30 and TRBJ2-1): SQTIHQWPATLVQPVGSPLSLECTVEGTSNPNLYWYRQAAGRGLQLLFYSVGIGQISSEVPQNLSASRPQDRQFILSSKKLLLSDSGFYLCAWSVTRDSPLFFGPGTRLTVL.

This clone showed up just a few times. V is TRBV28 and J is TRBJ2-5, with D maybe TRBD1 (6 bases). Germline V lookup: CDR1 MDHEN, CDR2 SYDVKM. This CDR3 has 16 amino acids. Deletions cut 5 bases from V and 5 bases from J, with 21 bases between. The CDR3 region has the DNA TGTGCCAGCAGTGCCCCCGGGACAAGGCGGTTGGAGACCCAGTACTTC. This codes for CASSAPGTRRLETQYF.

The V and J genes are TRBV28 and TRBJ2-5; TRBD2 agrees at 14 bases. The CDR3 has 16 residues. Germline CDR1 and CDR2: MDHEN and SYDVKM. V was pared by 3 bases and J by 2 bases, with 2 bases of the junction left unmatched. CDR3 in DNA: TGTGCCAGCAGTTTCGGACTAGCGGGAGGACAAGAGACCCAGTACTTC. Protein sequence: CASSFGLAGGQETQYF.

The chain carries TRBV19 and TRBJ2-2; D unclear. The length of the CDR3 is 13 residues. Germline V lookup: CDR1 LNHDA, CDR2 SQIVND (reference sequence). V was pared by 8 bases and J by 0 bases, with 7 bases between. CDR3 residues: CASSDANTGELFF. The CDR3 DNA follows: TGTGCCAGTTCTGACGCGAACACCGGGGAGCTGTTTTTT.

This clone turned up a few times. Other nucleotide sequences in the sample specify the same CDR3. Here the CDR3 DNA reads TGTGCCAGCAGCGTAGACCCGGAGGGCTATGGCTACACCTTC. Its protein product is CASSVDPEGYGYTF. The J gene is TRBJ1-2, the V gene TRBV9; D gene ambiguous. Germline V gene lookup returns CDR1 SGDLS and CDR2 YYNGEE. The CDR3 totals 14 residues. The V end was cut by 0 bases, the J end by 4 bases, with 10 bases between.

By share, this clone ranks as large. The genes are TRBV28 and TRBJ2-7; the D gene is possibly TRBD1 (5 bases). Trimming removed 5 bases at V and 2 bases at J, with 10 bases between. The V gene's germline CDR1 is MDHEN and CDR2 SYDVKM. The CDR3 consists of 13 residues. CDR3 sequence (DNA): TGTGCCAGCAGTCCAGGGCAGACCTACGAGCAGTACTTC. Its translation: CASSPGQTYEQYF.

The chain recombines TRBV29-1 with TRBJ1-1; TRBD1 matches 9 bases. The CDR3 runs 14 residues. Looked up from germline, CDR1 is SQVTM and CDR2 is ANQGSEA. V lost 8 bases and J lost 4; bases outside the gene matches: 11. In DNA form, the CDR3 reads TGCAGCCTTAGAAACAGGGGGCCGGGCACTGAAGCTTTCTTT. It encodes CSLRNRGPGTEAFF.

This clone was found a few times. This rearrangement joins TRBV6-8 to TRBJ1-2; D is uncertain. The germline V gene encodes CDR1 MNHGY and CDR2 SAAAGT. The CDR3 runs 14 residues. The germline V and J ends were trimmed by 2 bases and 8 bases, with 15 bases remaining between them. CDR3 in DNA: TGTGCCAGCAGTTACCCTCGGACCGCGGAAGGCTACACCTTC. This encodes CASSYPRTAEGYTF.

This clone occurred a few times. This chain joins TRBV6-8 and TRBJ2-7, with 8 bases lining up with TRBD2. The germline V gene encodes CDR1 MNHGY and CDR2 SAAAGT. The CDR3 extends over 14 amino acids. J lost 0 bases, V lost 7 bases, and 5 bases had no gene match. The CDR3 loop is CASNGRAGSYEQYF. The CDR3 DNA reads TGTGCCAGCAACGGGAGGGCCGGCTCCTACGAGCAGTACTTC.

V usage is TRBV30 and J usage is TRBJ1-3; D is unclear. Trimming took 0 bases from V and 1 from J, leaving 1 base between them. The CDR3 is 12 residues long. Germline CDR1 reads GTSNPN; CDR2 reads SVGIG (reference sequence). CDR3 nucleotides: TGTGCCTGGAGTGTATCTGGAAACACCATATATTTT. Translation gives CAWSVSGNTIYF.

The chain links TRBV19 to TRBJ1-1, with D unclear. V lost 3 bases, J lost 1 base, and 6 bases lay in between. Germline CDR1 and CDR2: LNHDA and SQIVND (reference sequence). The CDR3 contains 13 residues. Here the CDR3 DNA reads TGTGCCAGTAGTATTGCCACGAACACTGAAGCTTTCTTT. This sequence encodes CASSIATNTEAFF.

This chain links TRBV6-8 with TRBJ2-2; D remains unclear. The CDR3 loop spans 12 amino acids. CDR1 MNHGY and CDR2 SAAAGT come from the germline V gene. The germline V and J ends were trimmed by 7 bases and 8 bases, with 11 bases remaining between them. The CDR3 reads CASMKVQGELFF. The CDR3 nucleotides are TGTGCCAGCATGAAGGTCCAGGGGGAGCTGTTTTTT.

This clone was seen a handful of times. CDR3 DNA sequence: TGTGCCAGCAGCGTAGCTGATAGCGGGAGACGAGATACGCAGTATTTT. Its protein is CASSVADSGRRDTQYF. This chain links TRBV9 with TRBJ2-3, with 9 bases identical to TRBD2. Trimming cost V 0 bases and J 5 bases; bases outside gene matches: 7. The CDR3 is 16 amino acids. Germline CDR1 and CDR2: SGDLS and YYNGEE. The variable domain in full, with the rest retrieved from reference TRBV9 and TRBJ2-3, is DSGVTQTPKHLITATGQRVTLRCSPRSGDLSVYWYQQSLDQGLQFLIQYYNGEERAKGNILERFSAQQFPDLHSELNLSSLELGDSALYFCASSVADSGRRDTQYFGPGTRLTVL.

The CDR3 protein is CASSTELAGVGYEQYF. The CDR3 DNA reads TGTGCCAGTAGTACCGAACTAGCGGGAGTAGGCTACGAGCAGTACTTC. The chain joins TRBV19 to TRBJ2-7; 11 nucleotides line up with TRBD2. The CDR3 is made up of 16 amino acids. Germline CDR1 LNHDA, CDR2 SQIVND (reference sequence). V was clipped by 4 bases and J by 3 bases; unmatched bases: 8.

Only a few counts were recorded for this clone. This chain uses TRBV6-1 with TRBJ2-5; no firm D call. Trimming pared 1 base from V and 0 bases from J, leaving 9 bases between. Germline assignment: CDR1 MNHNS and CDR2 SASEGT. This CDR3 is built from 15 residues. CDR3 sequence reads: CASSEGWSYQETQYF. The CDR3 nucleotides are TGTGCCAGCAGTGAAGGGTGGTCGTACCAAGAGACCCAGTACTTC.

This sequence joins TRBV6-8 and TRBJ1-1; D is possibly TRBD1 (5 bases). The CDR3 is 12 amino acids. Looked up from germline, CDR1 is MNHGY and CDR2 is SAAAGT. Trimming pared 10 bases from V and 6 bases from J, leaving 15 bases between. Here the CDR3 DNA reads TGTGCCATCGGCACCGGGACGGCTGAAGCTTTCTTT. Translating gives CAIGTGTAEAFF.